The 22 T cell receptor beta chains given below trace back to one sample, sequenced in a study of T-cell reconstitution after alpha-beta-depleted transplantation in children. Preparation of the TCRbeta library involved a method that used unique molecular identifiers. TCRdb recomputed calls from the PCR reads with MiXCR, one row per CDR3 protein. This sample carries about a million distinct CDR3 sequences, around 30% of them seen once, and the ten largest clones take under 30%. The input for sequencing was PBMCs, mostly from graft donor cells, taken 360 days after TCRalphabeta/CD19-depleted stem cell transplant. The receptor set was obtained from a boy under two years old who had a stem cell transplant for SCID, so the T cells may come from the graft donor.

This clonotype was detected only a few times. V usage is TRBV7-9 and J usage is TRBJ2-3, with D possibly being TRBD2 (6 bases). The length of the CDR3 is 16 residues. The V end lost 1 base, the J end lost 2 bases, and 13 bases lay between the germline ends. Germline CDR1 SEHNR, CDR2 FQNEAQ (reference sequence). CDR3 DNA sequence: TGTGCCAGCAGCTTAGTCCGGCGGGGCCACACAGATACGCAGTATTTT. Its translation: CASSLVRRGHTDTQYF.

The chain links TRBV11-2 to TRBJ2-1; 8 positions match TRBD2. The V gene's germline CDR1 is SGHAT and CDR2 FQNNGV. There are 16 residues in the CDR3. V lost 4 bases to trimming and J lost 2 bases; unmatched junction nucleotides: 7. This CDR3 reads CASSSVAGTPYNEQFF. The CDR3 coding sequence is TGTGCCAGCAGCTCTGTAGCGGGAACCCCCTACAATGAGCAGTTCTTC. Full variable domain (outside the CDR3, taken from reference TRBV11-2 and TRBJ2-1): EAGVAQSPRYKIIEKRQSVAFWCNPISGHATLYWYQQILGQGPKLLIQFQNNGVVDDSQLPKDRFSAERLKGVDSTLKIQPAKLEDSAVYLCASSSVAGTPYNEQFFGPGTRLTVL.

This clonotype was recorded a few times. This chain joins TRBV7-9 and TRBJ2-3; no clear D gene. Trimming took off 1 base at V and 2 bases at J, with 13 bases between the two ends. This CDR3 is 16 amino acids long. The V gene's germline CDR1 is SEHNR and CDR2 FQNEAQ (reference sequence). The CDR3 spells CASSLGLSLSTDTQYF. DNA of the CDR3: TGTGCCAGCAGCTTAGGATTATCGCTTTCCACAGATACGCAGTATTTT.

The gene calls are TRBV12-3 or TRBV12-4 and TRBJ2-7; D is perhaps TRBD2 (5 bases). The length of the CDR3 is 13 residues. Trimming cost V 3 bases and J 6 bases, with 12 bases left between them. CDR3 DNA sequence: TGTGCCAGCAGTTTTGGGATGGCGGGCGAGCAGTACTTC. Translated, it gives CASSFGMAGEQYF.

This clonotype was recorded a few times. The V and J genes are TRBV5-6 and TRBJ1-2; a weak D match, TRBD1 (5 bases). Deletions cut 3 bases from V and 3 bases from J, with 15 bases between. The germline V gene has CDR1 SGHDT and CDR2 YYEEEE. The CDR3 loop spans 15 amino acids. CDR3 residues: CASSSDKRLYYGYTF. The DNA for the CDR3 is TGTGCCAGCAGCTCGGACAAGCGACTATACTATGGCTACACCTTC.

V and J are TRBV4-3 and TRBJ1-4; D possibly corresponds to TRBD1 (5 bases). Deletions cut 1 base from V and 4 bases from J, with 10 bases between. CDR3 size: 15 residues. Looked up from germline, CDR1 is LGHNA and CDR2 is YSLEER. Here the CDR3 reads CASSQAGRNNEKLFF. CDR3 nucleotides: TGCGCCAGCAGCCAAGCGGGGCGGAATAATGAAAAACTGTTTTTT.

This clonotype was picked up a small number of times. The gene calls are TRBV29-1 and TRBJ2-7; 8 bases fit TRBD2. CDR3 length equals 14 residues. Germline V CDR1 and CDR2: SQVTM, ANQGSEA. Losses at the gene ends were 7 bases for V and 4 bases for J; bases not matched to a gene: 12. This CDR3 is CSALPGGPTYEQYF. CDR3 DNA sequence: TGCAGCGCACTCCCGGGGGGGCCCACTTACGAGCAGTACTTC.

CDR3 sequence reads: CASSAGRTLTNEKLFF. For the CDR3, the DNA is TGTGCCAGCAGCGCGGGACGAACTCTAACTAATGAAAAACTGTTTTTT. The chain couples TRBV6-1 to TRBJ1-4; D is perhaps TRBD1 (5 bases). Germline CDR1 reads MNHNS; CDR2 reads SASEGT. The CDR3 loop spans 16 amino acids. The V gene lost 6 bases and the J gene lost 1 base, with 15 bases spanning the gap.

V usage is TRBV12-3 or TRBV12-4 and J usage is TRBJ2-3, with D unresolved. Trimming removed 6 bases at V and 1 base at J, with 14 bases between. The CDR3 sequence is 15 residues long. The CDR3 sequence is CASSRRAPGTDTQYF. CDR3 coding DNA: TGTGCCAGCAGCCGCCGGGCACCCGGCACAGATACGCAGTATTTT.

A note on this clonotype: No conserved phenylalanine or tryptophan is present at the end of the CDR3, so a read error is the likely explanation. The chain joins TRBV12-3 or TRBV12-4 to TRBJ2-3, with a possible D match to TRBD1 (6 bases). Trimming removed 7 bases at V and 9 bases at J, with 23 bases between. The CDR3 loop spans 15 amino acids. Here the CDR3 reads CASTLGGTRPPTQYV. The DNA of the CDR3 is TGTGCCAGCACTCTAGGGGGAACCCGCCCTCCGACGCAGTATGTT.

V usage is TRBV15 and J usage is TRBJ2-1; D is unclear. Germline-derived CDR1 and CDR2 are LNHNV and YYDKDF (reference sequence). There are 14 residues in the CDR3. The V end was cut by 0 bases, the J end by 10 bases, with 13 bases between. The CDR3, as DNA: TGTGCCACCAGCAGAGATTTACGTCTAGGCGAGCAGTTCTTC. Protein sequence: CATSRDLRLGEQFF.

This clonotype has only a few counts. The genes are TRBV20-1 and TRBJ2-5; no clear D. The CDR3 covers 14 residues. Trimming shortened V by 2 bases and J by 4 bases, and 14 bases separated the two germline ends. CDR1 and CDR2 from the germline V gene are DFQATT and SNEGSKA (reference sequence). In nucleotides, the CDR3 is TGCAGTGCTAGACCGCTAAGCTACGGAGAGACCCAGTACTTC. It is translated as CSARPLSYGETQYF.

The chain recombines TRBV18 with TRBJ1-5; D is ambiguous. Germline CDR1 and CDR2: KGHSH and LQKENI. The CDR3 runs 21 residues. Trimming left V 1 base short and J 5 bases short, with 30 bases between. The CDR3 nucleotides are TGTGCCAGCTCACCACTACCGATACGCCTCCAGTTTTCCTCCCAATATCAGCCCCAGCATTTT. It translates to CASSPLPIRLQFSSQYQPQHF.

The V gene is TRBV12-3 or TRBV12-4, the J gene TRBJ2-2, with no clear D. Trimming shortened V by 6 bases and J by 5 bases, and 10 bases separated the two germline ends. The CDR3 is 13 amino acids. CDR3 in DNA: TGTGCCAGCAGCGGAAGGGTAACCGGGGAGCTGTTTTTT. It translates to CASSGRVTGELFF.

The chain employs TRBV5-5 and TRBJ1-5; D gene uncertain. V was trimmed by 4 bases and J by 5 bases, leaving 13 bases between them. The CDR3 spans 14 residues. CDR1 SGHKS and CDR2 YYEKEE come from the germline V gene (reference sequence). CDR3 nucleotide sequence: TGTGCCAGCAGCCTCAGGCTCACCGATCAGCCCCAGCATTTT. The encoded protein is CASSLRLTDQPQHF. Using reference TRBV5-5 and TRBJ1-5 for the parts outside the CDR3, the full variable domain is DAGVTQSPTHLIKTRGQQVTLRCSPISGHKSVSWYQQVLGQGPQFIFQYYEKEERGRGNFPDRFSARQFPNYSSELNVNALLLGDSALYLCASSLRLTDQPQHFGDGTRLSIL.

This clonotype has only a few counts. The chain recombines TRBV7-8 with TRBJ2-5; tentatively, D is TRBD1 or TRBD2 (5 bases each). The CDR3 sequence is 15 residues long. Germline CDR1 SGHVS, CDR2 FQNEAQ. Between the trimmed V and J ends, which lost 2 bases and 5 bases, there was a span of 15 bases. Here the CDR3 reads CASSLPGRLGETQYF. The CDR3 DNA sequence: TGTGCCAGCAGCTTACCGGGACGATTGGGCGAGACCCAGTACTTC.

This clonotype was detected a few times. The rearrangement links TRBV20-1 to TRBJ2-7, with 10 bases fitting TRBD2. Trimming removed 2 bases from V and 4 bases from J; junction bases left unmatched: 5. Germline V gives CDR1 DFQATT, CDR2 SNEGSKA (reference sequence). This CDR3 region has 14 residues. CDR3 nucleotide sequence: TGCAGTGCTAGAAGTAGCGGGGGGCCGTACGAGCAGTACTTC. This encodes CSARSSGGPYEQYF.

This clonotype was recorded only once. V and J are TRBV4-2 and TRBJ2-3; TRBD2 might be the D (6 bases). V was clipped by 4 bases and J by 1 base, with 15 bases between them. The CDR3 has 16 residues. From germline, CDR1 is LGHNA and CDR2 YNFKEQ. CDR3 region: CASSPRAGPGTDTQYF. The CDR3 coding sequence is TGTGCCAGCAGCCCCCGAGCGGGCCCGGGCACAGATACGCAGTATTTT.

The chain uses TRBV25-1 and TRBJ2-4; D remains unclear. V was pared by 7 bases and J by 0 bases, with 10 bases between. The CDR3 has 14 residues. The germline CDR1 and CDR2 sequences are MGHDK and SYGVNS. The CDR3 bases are TGTGCCAGCATGGGCAGTCTAGCCAAAAACATTCAGTACTTC. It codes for CASMGSLAKNIQYF.

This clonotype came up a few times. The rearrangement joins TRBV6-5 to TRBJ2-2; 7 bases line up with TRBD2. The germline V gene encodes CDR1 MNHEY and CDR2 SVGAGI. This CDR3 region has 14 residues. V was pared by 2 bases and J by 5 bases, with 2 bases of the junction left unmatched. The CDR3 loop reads CASSYNGGTGELFF. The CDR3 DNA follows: TGTGCCAGCAGTTACAACGGGGGGACCGGGGAGCTGTTTTTT.

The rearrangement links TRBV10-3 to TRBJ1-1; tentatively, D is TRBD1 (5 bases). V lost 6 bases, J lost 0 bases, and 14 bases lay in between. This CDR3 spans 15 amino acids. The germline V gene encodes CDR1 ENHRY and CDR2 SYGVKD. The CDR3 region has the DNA TGTGCCATCAGGGGGTTGACAGCTATGAACACTGAAGCTTTCTTT. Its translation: CAIRGLTAMNTEAFF.

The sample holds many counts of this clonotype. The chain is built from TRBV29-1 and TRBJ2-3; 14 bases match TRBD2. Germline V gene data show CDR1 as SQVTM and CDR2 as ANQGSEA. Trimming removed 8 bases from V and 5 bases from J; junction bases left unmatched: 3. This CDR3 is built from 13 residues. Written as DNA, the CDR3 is TGCAGCCTCGGACTAGCGGGGGGAGATACGCAGTATTTT. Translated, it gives CSLGLAGGDTQYF.